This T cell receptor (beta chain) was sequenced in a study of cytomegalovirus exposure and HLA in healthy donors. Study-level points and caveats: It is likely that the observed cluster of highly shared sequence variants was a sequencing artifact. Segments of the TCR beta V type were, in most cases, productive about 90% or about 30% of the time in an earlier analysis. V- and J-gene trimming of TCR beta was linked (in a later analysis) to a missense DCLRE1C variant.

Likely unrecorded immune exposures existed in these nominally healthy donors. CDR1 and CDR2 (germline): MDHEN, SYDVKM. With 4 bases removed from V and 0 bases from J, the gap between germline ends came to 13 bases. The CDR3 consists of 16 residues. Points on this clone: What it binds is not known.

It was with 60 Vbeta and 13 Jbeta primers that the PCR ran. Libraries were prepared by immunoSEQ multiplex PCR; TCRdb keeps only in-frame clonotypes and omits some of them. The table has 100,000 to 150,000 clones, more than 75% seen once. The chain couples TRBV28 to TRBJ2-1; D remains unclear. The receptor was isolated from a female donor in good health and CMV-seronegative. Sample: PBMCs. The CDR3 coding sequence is TGTGCCAGCAGTTCTTTTGCAGGTAGCTCCTACAATGAGCAGTTCTTC. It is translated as CASSSFAGSSYNEQFF.